Each of the 22 T cell receptor beta chains below was sequenced from the same sample in a study of T cells after yellow fever vaccination. MiXCR, applied by TCRdb to the 5' RACE reads, yields one record per CDR3 protein. The profile shows more than 450,000 distinct CDR3 sequences, 21% of them singletons. The input for sequencing was PBMCs, taken about 21 days after the first yellow fever vaccination. The source of these receptors is a man aged 18 to 30 who received the YFV17D yellow fever vaccine.

The chain recombines TRBV5-1 with TRBJ2-3, with D tentatively TRBD2 (6 bases). Germline V gives CDR1 SGHRS, CDR2 YFSETQ. The CDR3 length is 16 residues. V lost 0 bases to trimming and J lost 6 bases, with 17 bases between them. The CDR3 protein is CASSLALANEGDTQYF. The CDR3 region has the DNA TGCGCCAGCAGCTTGGCTCTAGCGAACGAAGGGGATACGCAGTATTTT.

This chain joins TRBV11-2 and TRBJ1-2; 7 nucleotides agree with TRBD1. Germline CDR1 reads SGHAT; CDR2 reads FQNNGV. The CDR3 covers 15 residues. V lost 2 bases, J lost 8 bases, and 11 bases stayed unmatched. CDR3 in DNA: TGTGCCAGCAGCTTAATCCGAGACAGGGTACGAGGCTACACCTTC. It yields the protein CASSLIRDRVRGYTF.

The V gene is TRBV29-1, the J gene TRBJ2-3; D possibly matches TRBD1 or TRBD2 (5 bases each). This CDR3 is 13 amino acids long. Germline V lookup: CDR1 SQVTM, CDR2 ANQGSEA. V was trimmed by 5 bases and J by 2 bases, leaving 11 bases between them. Here the CDR3 DNA reads TGCAGCGTTCGGGGCAGGTTCACAGATACGCAGTATTTT. Translating gives CSVRGRFTDTQYF.

In this sample, this clonotype turned up a few times. This chain uses TRBV6-1 with TRBJ2-6; D is unresolved. This CDR3 region has 15 residues. V was cut by 6 bases and J by 0 bases, with 9 bases left in between. From germline, CDR1 is MNHNS and CDR2 SASEGT. CDR3 sequence (DNA): TGTGCCAGCAGCCGTACCGACTCTGGGGCCAACGTCCTGACTTTC. Translated, it gives CASSRTDSGANVLTF.

This clonotype was found a few times. The chain links TRBV24-1 to TRBJ1-5, with D unresolved. In germline, CDR1 is KGHDR, CDR2 SFDVKD. V was trimmed by 5 bases and J by 7 bases, leaving 11 bases between them. There are 13 residues in the CDR3. The CDR3 protein is CATSARENQPQHF. In DNA form, the CDR3 reads TGTGCCACCAGTGCAAGGGAAAACCAGCCCCAGCATTTT.

This clonotype was observed a handful of times. The chain links TRBV24-1 to TRBJ2-7, with 8 bases aligning to TRBD1. Germline V gene sequence: CDR1 KGHDR, CDR2 SFDVKD. Trimming took 4 bases from V and 2 from J; bases not matched to a gene: 6. The CDR3 sequence is 15 residues long. CDR3 sequence reads: CATSDRRGRTYEQYV. CDR3 coding DNA: TGTGCCACCAGTGACCGCAGGGGGCGAACCTACGAGCAGTACGTC.

This clonotype turned up a few times. The rearrangement links TRBV30 to TRBJ2-3; D possibly matches TRBD1 or TRBD2 (6 bases each). Trimming left V 4 bases short and J 5 bases short, with 16 bases between. The CDR3 covers 14 residues. In germline, CDR1 is GTSNPN, CDR2 SVGIG (reference sequence). The CDR3 coding sequence is TGTGCCTGGACGGTGGGGGGCCCCGGAGATACGCAGTATTTT. This codes for CAWTVGGPGDTQYF. Drawing the rest from reference TRBV30 and TRBJ2-3, the complete variable domain is SQTIHQWPATLVQPVGSPLSLECTVEGTSNPNLYWYRQAAGRGLQLLFYSVGIGQISSEVPQNLSASRPQDRQFILSSKKLLLSDSGFYLCAWTVGGPGDTQYFGPGTRLTVL.

The chain links TRBV7-6 to TRBJ1-5; 9 bases align to TRBD1. This CDR3 is built from 15 residues. Trimming at V came to 1 base and at J to 7 bases, leaving 5 bases not matched to a gene. Looked up from germline, CDR1 is SGHVS and CDR2 is FNYEAQ. CDR3 protein: CASSLDRGREQPQHF. CDR3 in DNA: TGTGCCAGCAGCTTAGACAGGGGGCGAGAGCAGCCCCAGCATTTT.

This clonotype was seen at least ten times. The CDR3 sequence: CASSLNRGADTQYF. In DNA, the CDR3 is TGCGCCAGCAGCTTGAACCGGGGGGCAGATACGCAGTATTTT. The chain uses TRBV5-1 and TRBJ2-3; 7 positions match TRBD2. The CDR3 is 14 amino acids. Germline V gene sequence: CDR1 SGHRS, CDR2 YFSETQ. Trimming removed 1 base from V and 4 bases from J; junction bases left unmatched: 3.

This clonotype was detected only a few times. The chain joins TRBV11-2 to TRBJ1-2; 9 bases line up with TRBD1. V lost 0 bases to trimming and J lost 4 bases; unmatched junction nucleotides: 3. CDR3 length: 15 amino acids. Germline V lookup: CDR1 SGHAT, CDR2 FQNNGV. The CDR3: CASSLEDRGFYGYTF. The CDR3 nucleotides read TGTGCCAGCAGCTTAGAAGACAGGGGGTTCTATGGCTACACCTTC.

This chain joins TRBV18 and TRBJ2-7; D perhaps matches TRBD1 (5 bases). CDR1 is KGHSH, CDR2 LQKENI, per germline. This CDR3 region has 13 residues. V was trimmed by 5 bases and J by 2 bases, leaving 10 bases between them. The chain's CDR3 is CASSSSTAYEQYF. For the CDR3, the DNA is TGTGCCAGCTCATCTTCGACAGCCTACGAGCAGTACTTC. Supplemented by reference TRBV18 and TRBJ2-7, the full variable domain reads NAGVMQNPRHLVRRRGQEARLRCSPMKGHSHVYWYRQLPEEGLKFMVYLQKENIIDESGMPKERFSAEFPKEGPSILRIQQVVRGDSAAYFCASSSSTAYEQYFGPGTRLTVT.

The chain recombines TRBV5-1 with TRBJ2-3; unclear D gene. V lost 2 bases and J 2 bases, leaving 12 bases between the germline ends. CDR1 SGHRS and CDR2 YFSETQ come from the germline V gene. The CDR3 extends over 15 amino acids. In DNA form, the CDR3 reads TGCGCCAGCAGCTTAGGTCGGCAGCTCACAGATACGCAGTATTTT. Protein: CASSLGRQLTDTQYF. Looking up the rest from reference TRBV5-1 and TRBJ2-3 gives the full variable domain: KAGVTQTPRYLIKTRGQQVTLSCSPISGHRSVSWYQQTPGQGLQFLFEYFSETQRNKGNFPGRFSGRQFSNSRSEMNVSTLELGDSALYLCASSLGRQLTDTQYFGPGTRLTVL.

The chain employs TRBV28 and TRBJ2-3, with 11 bases lining up with TRBD2. V trimming: 3 bases; J trimming: 3 bases; junction bases outside the gene matches: 5. The CDR3 loop spans 16 amino acids. Germline CDR1 reads MDHEN; CDR2 reads SYDVKM. CDR3 sequence reads: CASSFLLAGVTDTQYF. DNA of the CDR3: TGTGCCAGCAGTTTTCTACTAGCGGGGGTTACAGATACGCAGTATTTT.

The chain combines TRBV5-1 with TRBJ2-3; TRBD2 matches at 9 bases. V trimming: 4 bases; J trimming: 4 bases; junction bases outside the gene matches: 7. Germline values: CDR1 SGHRS, CDR2 YFSETQ. The CDR3 runs to 15 residues. CDR3: CASSPSSGTADTQYF. The CDR3, as DNA: TGCGCCAGCAGCCCTTCTAGCGGGACCGCAGATACGCAGTATTTT.

This clonotype was recorded a few times. The V gene is TRBV29-1, the J gene TRBJ1-1; D unclear. This CDR3 comprises 12 residues. Germline V gives CDR1 SQVTM, CDR2 ANQGSEA. Trimming left V 4 bases short and J 11 bases short, with 17 bases between. The CDR3 region has the DNA TGCAGCGTTGGTGGACCCGGGGATCGGGCTTTCTTT. The encoded protein is CSVGGPGDRAFF. Drawing the rest from reference TRBV29-1 and TRBJ1-1, the complete variable domain is SAVISQKPSRDICQRGTSLTIQCQVDSQVTMMFWYRQQPGQSLTLIATANQGSEATYESGFVIDKFPISRPNLTFSTLTVSNMSPEDSSIYLCSVGGPGDRAFFGQGTRLTVV.

CDR3 DNA sequence: TGCGCCAGCAGCCGTTTAGCGGGGGAGCTTTACAATGAGCAGTTCTTC. It specifies CASSRLAGELYNEQFF. The chain is built from TRBV4-3 and TRBJ2-1, with 9 bases that match TRBD2. Germline trimming cut 4 bases from V and 4 bases from J; bases unmatched to any gene: 8. Germline CDR1 reads LGHNA; CDR2 reads YSLEER. The CDR3 has 16 amino acids.

This rearrangement joins TRBV12-3 or TRBV12-4 to TRBJ2-4, with TRBD2 matching over 7 bases. V gave up 7 bases and J gave up 1 base; unmatched junction bases: 4. This CDR3 spans 14 amino acids. CDR3 in amino acids: CASTLGGAKNIQYF. The CDR3 nucleotides are TGTGCCAGCACCTTGGGGGGGGCCAAAAACATTCAGTACTTC.

This clonotype was seen more than once but under ten times. The CDR3 DNA sequence: TGTGCCAGCAGTTTCGGCGACAGGACCTACGAGCAGTACGTC. Translated, it gives CASSFGDRTYEQYV. This chain joins TRBV28 and TRBJ2-7; D might be TRBD1 (6 bases). The germline V and J ends were trimmed by 3 bases and 2 bases, with 11 bases remaining between them. The CDR3 totals 14 residues. Germline CDR1 is MDHEN and CDR2 is SYDVKM.

This chain joins TRBV20-1 and TRBJ2-1; 14 bases map to TRBD2. This CDR3 spans 14 amino acids. Trimming at V came to 6 bases and at J to 7 bases, leaving 5 bases not matched to a gene. Germline CDR1 is DFQATT and CDR2 is SNEGSKA (reference sequence). This CDR3 reads CSARTSGGINEQFF. The CDR3 DNA follows: TGCAGTGCAAGGACTAGCGGGGGGATAAATGAGCAGTTCTTC.

The V call is TRBV6-1, the J call TRBJ2-7, with 11 bases fitting TRBD1. The CDR3 contains 14 residues. The germline V gene has CDR1 MNHNS and CDR2 SASEGT. With 8 bases clipped from V and 5 bases from J, the junction kept 8 bases outside the gene matches. The CDR3 reads CASAGTGGTHEQYF. CDR3 in DNA: TGTGCCAGCGCGGGGACAGGGGGTACCCACGAGCAGTACTTC.

This clonotype was seen only a few times. The chain joins TRBV20-1 to TRBJ2-3, with D perhaps TRBD1 (6 bases). The CDR3 is 15 residues long. V shed 0 bases and J shed 3 bases, with 13 bases lying between them. Germline lookup yields CDR1 DFQATT and CDR2 SNEGSKA (reference sequence). The CDR3 here is CSARDEGRGTDTQYF. CDR3 sequence (DNA): TGCAGTGCTAGAGATGAGGGCAGGGGAACAGATACGCAGTATTTT.

This clonotype was seen more than once but under ten times. The rearrangement links TRBV7-8 to TRBJ2-3; the match to TRBD2 covers 7 bases. The V segment lost 5 bases and the J segment 4 bases; nucleotides outside the gene matches: 15. The V gene's germline CDR1 is SGHVS and CDR2 FQNEAQ. The CDR3 length is 17 residues. The CDR3 loop is CASSAELAADLPDTQYF. The CDR3 DNA reads TGTGCCAGCAGCGCTGAGCTAGCGGCGGATCTCCCAGATACGCAGTATTTT. Combining the CDR3 with reference TRBV7-8 and TRBJ2-3 gives the whole variable domain GAGVSQSPRYKVAKRGQDVALRCDPISGHVSLFWYQQALGQGPEFLTYFQNEAQLDKSGLPSDRFFAERPEGSVSTLKIQRTQQEDSAVYLCASSAELAADLPDTQYFGPGTRLTVL.